A single sample gave rise to the 16 T cell receptor beta chains below, sequenced in a study of vaccination effects on CD4 cells after COVID-19. Pools of viral peptides were used by the ViraFEST assay to expand antigen-specific CD4+ T cells ahead of sequencing. With roughly nine days of culture completed, CD4+ T cells were isolated. PCR-confirmed SARS-CoV-2 infection occurred in the person between March and December 2020. TCRdb's copy holds only in-frame clones and misses some; the assay was immunoSEQ multiplex PCR. Here the sample spans roughly 27,000 clones, 65% to 80% being singletons. These receptors are not linked to any known antigen. The source material was CD4+ T cells from PBMCs cultured with HCoV-NL63 spike peptides, sampled before COVID-19 vaccination. The receptors originated from a human donor who had a prior SARS-CoV-2 infection.

V gene TRBV2 combines with J gene TRBJ1-3; D uncertain. This CDR3 contains 16 residues. The germline V gene encodes CDR1 SNHLY and CDR2 FYNNEI. Trimming took 3 bases from V and 4 from J, leaving 16 bases between them. The CDR3 here is CASSEGIFAFGNTIYF. In DNA, the CDR3 is TGTGCCAGCAGTGAGGGGATATTCGCCTTCGGAAACACCATATATTTT.

CDR3 region: CAISAGTSFVSEQFF. As DNA, the CDR3 is TGTGCCATCAGTGCTGGGACTAGTTTTGTCAGTGAGCAGTTCTTC. This chain links TRBV10-3 with TRBJ2-1, with 8 bases matching TRBD2. CDR3 size: 15 residues. The V gene end was trimmed by 4 bases and the J gene end by 9 bases; junction bases not matched to a gene: 11. Germline V gene data show CDR1 as ENHRY and CDR2 as SYGVKD.

The chain couples TRBV5-1 to TRBJ2-3; TRBD1 matches 8 bases. The J segment lost 3 bases and the V segment lost 0 bases, leaving 6 bases of the junction unmatched. The germline gives CDR1 SGHRS, CDR2 YFSETQ. The CDR3 spans 16 residues. CDR3 in DNA: TGCGCCAGCAGCTTGGACAGGGGGGTAAGAACAGATACGCAGTATTTT. It codes for CASSLDRGVRTDTQYF.

The V call is TRBV6-5, the J call TRBJ1-1; tentatively, D is TRBD1 (6 bases). The CDR3 spans 14 residues. The V and J ends lost 6 bases and 3 bases respectively, with 14 bases between them. Germline assignment: CDR1 MNHEY and CDR2 SVGAGI. CDR3 region: CASSDRSFHTEAFF. Here the CDR3 DNA reads TGTGCCAGCAGCGACAGGAGCTTTCACACTGAAGCTTTCTTT.

This clone was picked up a small number of times. The chain has TRBV4-1 and TRBJ1-5, with D tentatively TRBD1 (5 bases). The V end lost 3 bases, the J end lost 2 bases, and 11 bases lay between the germline ends. CDR1 and CDR2 from the germline V gene are MGHRA and YSYEKL. The CDR3 loop spans 15 amino acids. CDR3 DNA: TGCGCCAGCAGCCAGAGGGGATTTGGCAATCAGCCCCAGCATTTT. Protein product: CASSQRGFGNQPQHF.

The chain links TRBV11-3 to TRBJ1-2; D is perhaps TRBD1 (5 bases). CDR3 length equals 17 residues. Germline CDR1 SGHNT, CDR2 YENEEA. V was trimmed by 3 bases and J by 3 bases, leaving 20 bases between them. The CDR3: CASSLPTTTGTDYGYTF. Here the CDR3 DNA reads TGTGCCAGCAGCTTGCCGACCACCACCGGGACGGACTATGGCTACACCTTC.

The CDR3 bases are TGTGCCTATAAGGGGCGGGAGGACACTGAAGCTTTCTTT. This encodes CAYKGREDTEAFF. J is TRBJ1-1 and V is TRBV7-9; D is perhaps TRBD1 (5 bases). The CDR3 runs 13 residues. V was clipped by 11 bases and J by 3 bases, with 16 bases between them. Per the germline V gene, CDR1 is SEHNR and CDR2 is FQNEAQ (reference sequence).

The DNA of the CDR3 is TGTGCCAGCAGACCCGACAGGGGATGGTATGGCTACACCTTC. This codes for CASRPDRGWYGYTF. The chain links TRBV5-4 to TRBJ1-2, with 8 bases identical to TRBD1. The trim removed 5 bases at V and 5 bases at J, leaving 8 bases unmatched. Germline CDR1 and CDR2: SGHNT and YYREEE (reference sequence). The CDR3 consists of 14 residues.

The gene calls are TRBV12-3 or TRBV12-4 and TRBJ1-4; D is unresolved. This CDR3 has 12 residues. V was clipped by 6 bases and J by 6 bases, with 8 bases between them. The CDR3 region has the DNA TGTGCCAGCAGCGTCCAATATGAAAAACTGTTTTTT. It yields the protein CASSVQYEKLFF.

The gene calls are TRBV7-2 and TRBJ1-6; no clear D. This CDR3 region has 15 residues. Germline lookup yields CDR1 SGHTA and CDR2 FQGNSA. Trimming left V 6 bases short and J 9 bases short, with 18 bases between. CDR3 sequence: CASRYDSGGSSPLHF. The CDR3 nucleotides are TGTGCCAGCAGATACGACTCCGGCGGTAGTTCACCCCTCCACTTT.

The chain employs TRBV6-2 or TRBV6-3 and TRBJ2-5; D is unresolved. Trimming stripped 6 bases from V and 3 bases from J, with 17 bases between. Germline V gives CDR1 MNHEY, CDR2 SVGEGT. The CDR3 runs 15 residues. CDR3 DNA: TGTGCCAGCAGCAAAAGACTTCCCCAAAAAGAGACCCAGTACTTC. Translation: CASSKRLPQKETQYF.

The chain has TRBV5-1 and TRBJ2-3, with D unresolved. Germline-derived CDR1 and CDR2 are SGHRS and YFSETQ. V was trimmed by 0 bases and J by 9 bases, leaving 14 bases between them. The CDR3 extends over 14 amino acids. This CDR3 is CASSLGEVSRTQYF. DNA for the CDR3: TGCGCCAGCAGCTTGGGGGAAGTTTCCAGGACGCAGTATTTT.

This chain connects TRBV19 to TRBJ2-3, with TRBD2 identical over 7 bases. V dropped 9 bases and J dropped 2; count of bases not matched to a gene: 8. The CDR3 covers 14 residues. Per germline, CDR1 LNHDA and CDR2 SQIVND (reference sequence). The CDR3 nucleotides are TGTGCCAGCCAACCGGGACTACTCACAGATACGCAGTATTTT. Residues: CASQPGLLTDTQYF.

J is TRBJ1-3 and V is TRBV5-5, with D uncertain. Germline assignment: CDR1 SGHKS and CDR2 YYEKEE (reference sequence). With 4 bases removed from V and 7 bases from J, the gap between germline ends came to 6 bases. The length of the CDR3 is 11 residues. This CDR3 reads CASSPGNTIYF. The CDR3 coding sequence is TGTGCCAGCAGCCCGGGTAACACCATATATTTT.

The J gene is TRBJ2-1, the V gene TRBV7-2; 7 bases agree with TRBD2. V lost 5 bases, J lost 5 bases, and 12 bases stayed unmatched. The germline gives CDR1 SGHTA, CDR2 FQGNSA. The CDR3 totals 16 residues. The CDR3 loop reads CASSAYWEGLNNEQFF. CDR3 DNA: TGTGCCAGCAGCGCATACTGGGAGGGCCTTAACAATGAGCAGTTCTTC. Full variable domain (remainder filled in from reference TRBV7-2 and TRBJ2-1): GAGVSQSPSNKVTEKGKDVELRCDPISGHTALYWYRQSLGQGLEFLIYFQGNSAPDKSGLPSDRFSAERTGGSVSTLTIQRTQQEDSAVYLCASSAYWEGLNNEQFFGPGTRLTVL.

J is TRBJ1-1 and V is TRBV5-1; D call uncertain. V lost 5 bases and J lost 5, with 22 bases in between. CDR1 and CDR2 (germline): SGHRS, YFSETQ. The CDR3 runs 16 residues. The CDR3 DNA reads as TGCGCCAGCAGAACTTCGCCTACAACGCCAGTAACTGAAGCTTTCTTT. Encoded protein: CASRTSPTTPVTEAFF.